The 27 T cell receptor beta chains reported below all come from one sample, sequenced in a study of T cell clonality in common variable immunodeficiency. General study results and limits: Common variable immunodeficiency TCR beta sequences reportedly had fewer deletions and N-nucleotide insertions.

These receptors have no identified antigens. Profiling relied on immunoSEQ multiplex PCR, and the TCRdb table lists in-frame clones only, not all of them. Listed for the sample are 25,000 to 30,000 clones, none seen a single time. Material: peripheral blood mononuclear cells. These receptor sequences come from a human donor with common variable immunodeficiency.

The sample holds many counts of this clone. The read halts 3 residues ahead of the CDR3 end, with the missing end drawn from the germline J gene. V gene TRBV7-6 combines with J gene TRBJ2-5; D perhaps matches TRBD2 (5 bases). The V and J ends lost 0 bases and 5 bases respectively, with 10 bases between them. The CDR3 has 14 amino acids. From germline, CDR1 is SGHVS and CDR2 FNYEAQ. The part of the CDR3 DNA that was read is TGTGCCAGCAGCTTAGCGGGTTCGGGGGAGACC. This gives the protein CASSLAGSGET. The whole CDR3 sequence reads CASSLAGSGETQYF. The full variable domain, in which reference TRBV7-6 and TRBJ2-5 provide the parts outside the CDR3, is GAGVSQSPRYKVTKRGQDVALRCDPISGHVSLYWYRQALGQGPEFLTYFNYEAQQDKSGLPNDRFSAERPEGSISTLTIQRTEQRDSAMYRCASSLAGSGETQYFGPGTRLLVL.

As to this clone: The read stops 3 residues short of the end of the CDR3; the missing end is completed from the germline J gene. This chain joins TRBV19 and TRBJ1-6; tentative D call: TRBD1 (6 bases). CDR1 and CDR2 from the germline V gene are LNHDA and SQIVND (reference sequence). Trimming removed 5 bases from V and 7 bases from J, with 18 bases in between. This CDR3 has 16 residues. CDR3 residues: CASSPRGAAGNSPLHF. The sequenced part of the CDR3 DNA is TGTGCCAGTAGTCCCCGGGGGGCCGCTGGGAATTCACCC.

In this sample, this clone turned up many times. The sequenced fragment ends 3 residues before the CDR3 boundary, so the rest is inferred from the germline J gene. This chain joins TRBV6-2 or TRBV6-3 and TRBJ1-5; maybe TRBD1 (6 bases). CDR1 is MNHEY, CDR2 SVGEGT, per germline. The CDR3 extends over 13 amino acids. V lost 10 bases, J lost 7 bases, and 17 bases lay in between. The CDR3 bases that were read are TGTGCCACCGCGTTCAGGGGTGGACAGCCC. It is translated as CATAFRGGQP. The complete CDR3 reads CATAFRGGQPQHF.

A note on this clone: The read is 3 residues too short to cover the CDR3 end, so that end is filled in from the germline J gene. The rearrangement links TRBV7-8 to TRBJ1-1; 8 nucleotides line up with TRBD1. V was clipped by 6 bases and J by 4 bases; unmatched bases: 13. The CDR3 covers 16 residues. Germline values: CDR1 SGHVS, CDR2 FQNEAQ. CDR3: CASSLQDRGLITEAFF. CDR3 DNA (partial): TGTGCCAGCAGTCTACAAGACAGGGGATTAATCACTGAA.

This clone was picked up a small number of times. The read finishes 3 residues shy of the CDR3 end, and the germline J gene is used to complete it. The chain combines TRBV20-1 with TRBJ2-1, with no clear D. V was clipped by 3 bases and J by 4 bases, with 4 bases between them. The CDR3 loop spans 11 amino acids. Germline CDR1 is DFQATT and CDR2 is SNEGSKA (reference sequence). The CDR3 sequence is CSASGYNEQFF. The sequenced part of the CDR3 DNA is TGCAGTGCTAGCGGTTACAATGAG.

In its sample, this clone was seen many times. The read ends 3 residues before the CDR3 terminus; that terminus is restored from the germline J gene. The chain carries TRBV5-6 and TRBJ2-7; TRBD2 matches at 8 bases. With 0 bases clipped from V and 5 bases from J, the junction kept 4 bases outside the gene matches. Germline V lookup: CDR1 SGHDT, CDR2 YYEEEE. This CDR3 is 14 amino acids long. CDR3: CASSLGLARNEQYF. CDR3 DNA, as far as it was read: TGTGCCAGCAGCTTGGGACTAGCGAGGAACGAG.

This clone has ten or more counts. The CDR3 reads CASMSGWGNYGYTF. The sequenced CDR3 bases are TGTGCCAGCATGTCAGGGTGGGGTAACTATGGC. The chain links TRBV28 to TRBJ1-2; TRBD1 might be the D (5 bases). Coverage ceases 3 residues before the CDR3 finishes, and the germline J gene fills in the end. This CDR3 is 14 amino acids long. Germline V CDR1 and CDR2: MDHEN, SYDVKM. Trimming left V 7 bases short and J 1 base short, with 13 bases between.

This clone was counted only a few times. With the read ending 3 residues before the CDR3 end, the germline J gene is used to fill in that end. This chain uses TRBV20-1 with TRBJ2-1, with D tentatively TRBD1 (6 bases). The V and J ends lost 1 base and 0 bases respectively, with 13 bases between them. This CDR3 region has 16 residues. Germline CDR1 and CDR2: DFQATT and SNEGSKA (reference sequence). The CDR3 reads CSARGGTQVSYNEQFF. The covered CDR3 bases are TGCAGTGCTAGAGGTGGGACACAAGTCTCCTACAATGAG.

CDR3 sequence reads: CASSPPMAGGYEQYF. The covered CDR3 bases are TGTGCCAGCTCACCACCGATGGCGGGGGGATACGAG. The rearrangement links TRBV18 to TRBJ2-7; 8 bases are shared with TRBD2. The CDR3 end lies 3 residues beyond the end of the read and is filled in from the germline J gene. The CDR3 covers 15 residues. With 0 bases clipped from V and 4 bases from J, the junction kept 5 bases outside the gene matches. CDR1 KGHSH and CDR2 LQKENI come from the germline V gene.

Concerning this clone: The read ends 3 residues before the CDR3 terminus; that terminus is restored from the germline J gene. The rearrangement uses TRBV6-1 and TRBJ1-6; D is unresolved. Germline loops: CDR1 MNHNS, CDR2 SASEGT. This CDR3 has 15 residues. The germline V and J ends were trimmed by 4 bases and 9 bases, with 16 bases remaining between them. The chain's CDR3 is CASSGTTGSGSPLHF. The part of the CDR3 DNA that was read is TGTGCCAGCAGTGGAACAACTGGATCAGGTTCACCC.

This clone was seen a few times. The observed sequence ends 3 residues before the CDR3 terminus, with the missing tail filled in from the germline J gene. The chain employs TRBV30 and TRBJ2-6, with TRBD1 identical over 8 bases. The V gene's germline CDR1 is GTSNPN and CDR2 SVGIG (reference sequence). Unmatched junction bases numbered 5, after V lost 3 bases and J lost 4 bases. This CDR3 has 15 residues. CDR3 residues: CAWRRQGPGANVLTF. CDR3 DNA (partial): TGTGCCTGGAGAAGACAGGGGCCCGGGGCCAACGTC. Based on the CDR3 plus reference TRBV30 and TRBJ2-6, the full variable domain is SQTIHQWPATLVQPVGSPLSLECTVEGTSNPNLYWYRQAAGRGLQLLFYSVGIGQISSEVPQNLSASRPQDRQFILSSKKLLLSDSGFYLCAWRRQGPGANVLTFGAGSRLTVL.

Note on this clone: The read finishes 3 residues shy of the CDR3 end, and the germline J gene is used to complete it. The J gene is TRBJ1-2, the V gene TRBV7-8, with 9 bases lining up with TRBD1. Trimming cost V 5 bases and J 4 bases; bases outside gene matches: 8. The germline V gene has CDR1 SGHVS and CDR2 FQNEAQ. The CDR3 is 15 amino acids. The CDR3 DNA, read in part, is TGTGCCAGCAGCCCATTGACAGGGGGGATCTATGGC. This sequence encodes CASSPLTGGIYG. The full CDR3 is CASSPLTGGIYGYTF.

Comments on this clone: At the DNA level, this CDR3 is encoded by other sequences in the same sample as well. CDR3 sequence: CASSRTGGNQPQHF. The covered CDR3 bases are TGTGCCAGCAGTAGGACAGGGGGGAATCAGCCC. V usage is TRBV2 and J usage is TRBJ1-5; 10 bases fit TRBD1. The sequence runs out 3 residues before the end of the CDR3; the remainder is reconstructed from the germline J gene. With V trimmed by 5 bases and J by 4 bases, 2 bases remained unmatched. Germline CDR1 reads SNHLY; CDR2 reads FYNNEI. CDR3 length: 14 residues.

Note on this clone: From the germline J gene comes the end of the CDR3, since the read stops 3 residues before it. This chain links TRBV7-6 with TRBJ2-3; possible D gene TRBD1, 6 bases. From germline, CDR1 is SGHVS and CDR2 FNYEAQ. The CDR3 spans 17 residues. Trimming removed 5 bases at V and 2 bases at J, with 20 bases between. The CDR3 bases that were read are TGTGCCAGCAGCCCCGCCCGGGACACCTCGTACACAGATACG. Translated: CASSPARDTSYTDT. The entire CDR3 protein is CASSPARDTSYTDTQYF.

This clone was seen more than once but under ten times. CDR3: CASSPSVTGNTIYF. Partial CDR3 DNA: TGTGCCAGCTCACCATCGGTTACTGGAAACACC. The J gene is TRBJ1-3, the V gene TRBV18; D not resolved. Read coverage stops 3 residues before the CDR3 terminus; the germline J gene supplies the remainder. The CDR3 contains 14 residues. Germline CDR1 reads KGHSH; CDR2 reads LQKENI. V gave up 2 bases and J gave up 2 bases, with 7 bases separating them.

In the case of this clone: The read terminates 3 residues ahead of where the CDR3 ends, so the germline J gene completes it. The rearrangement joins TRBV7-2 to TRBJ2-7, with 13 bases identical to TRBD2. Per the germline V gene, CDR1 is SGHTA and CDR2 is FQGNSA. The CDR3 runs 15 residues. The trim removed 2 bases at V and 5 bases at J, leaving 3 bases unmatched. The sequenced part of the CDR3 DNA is TGTGCCAGCAGCTTAAGGGGACTAGCGGGGAACGAG. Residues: CASSLRGLAGNE. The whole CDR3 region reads CASSLRGLAGNEQYF.

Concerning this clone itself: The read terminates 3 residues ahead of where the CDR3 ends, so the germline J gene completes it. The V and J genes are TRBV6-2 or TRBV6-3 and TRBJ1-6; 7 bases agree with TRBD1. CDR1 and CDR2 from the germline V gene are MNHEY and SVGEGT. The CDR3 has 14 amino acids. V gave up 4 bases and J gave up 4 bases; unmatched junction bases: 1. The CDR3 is CASSWGQYNSPLHF. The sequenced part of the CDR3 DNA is TGTGCCAGCAGTTGGGGACAGTATAATTCACCC.

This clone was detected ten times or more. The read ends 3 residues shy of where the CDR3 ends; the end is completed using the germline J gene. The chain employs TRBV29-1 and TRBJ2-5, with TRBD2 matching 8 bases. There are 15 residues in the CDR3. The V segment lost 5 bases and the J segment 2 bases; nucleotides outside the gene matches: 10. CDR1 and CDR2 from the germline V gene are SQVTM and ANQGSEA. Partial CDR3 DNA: TGCAGCGTTAGCATCTCGGGGGGGAATCAAGAGACC. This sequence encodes CSVSISGGNQET. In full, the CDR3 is CSVSISGGNQETQYF.

The part of the CDR3 DNA that was read is TGTGCCTGGACCCTCGGACAGGCCTACGAG. Protein: CAWTLGQAYE. The complete CDR3 reads CAWTLGQAYEQYF. The V gene is TRBV30, the J gene TRBJ2-7, with 7 nucleotides matching TRBD1. The read comes to an end 3 residues before the CDR3 does, leaving the germline J gene to fill in the end. Germline values: CDR1 GTSNPN, CDR2 SVGIG (reference sequence). With 4 bases clipped from V and 2 bases from J, the junction kept 5 bases outside the gene matches. The CDR3 is made up of 13 amino acids.

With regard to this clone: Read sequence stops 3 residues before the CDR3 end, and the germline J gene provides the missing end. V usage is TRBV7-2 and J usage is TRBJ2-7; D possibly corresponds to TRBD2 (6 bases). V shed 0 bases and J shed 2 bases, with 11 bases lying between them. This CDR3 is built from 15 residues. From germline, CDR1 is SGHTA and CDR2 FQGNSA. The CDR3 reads CASSLAWDSTYEQYF. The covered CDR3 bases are TGTGCCAGCAGCTTAGCCTGGGACTCCACCTACGAG. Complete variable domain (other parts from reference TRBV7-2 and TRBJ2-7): GAGVSQSPSNKVTEKGKDVELRCDPISGHTALYWYRQSLGQGLEFLIYFQGNSAPDKSGLPSDRFSAERTGGSVSTLTIQRTQQEDSAVYLCASSLAWDSTYEQYFGPGTRLTVT.

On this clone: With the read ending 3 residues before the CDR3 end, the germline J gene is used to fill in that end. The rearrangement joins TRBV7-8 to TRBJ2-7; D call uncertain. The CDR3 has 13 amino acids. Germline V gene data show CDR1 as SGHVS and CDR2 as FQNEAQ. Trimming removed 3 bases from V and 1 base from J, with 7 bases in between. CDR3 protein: CASSFPPSYEQYF. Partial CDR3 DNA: TGTGCCAGCAGCTTCCCTCCGTCCTACGAG.

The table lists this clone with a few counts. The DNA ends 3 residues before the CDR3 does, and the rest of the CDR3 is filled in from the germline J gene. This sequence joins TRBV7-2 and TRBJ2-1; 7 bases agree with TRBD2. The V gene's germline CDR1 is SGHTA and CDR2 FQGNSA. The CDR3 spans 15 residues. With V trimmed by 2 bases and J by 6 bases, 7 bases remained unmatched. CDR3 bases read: TGTGCCAGCAGCTTACCTAGCGGTTCCCTCAATGAG. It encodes CASSLPSGSLNE. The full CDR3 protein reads CASSLPSGSLNEQFF.

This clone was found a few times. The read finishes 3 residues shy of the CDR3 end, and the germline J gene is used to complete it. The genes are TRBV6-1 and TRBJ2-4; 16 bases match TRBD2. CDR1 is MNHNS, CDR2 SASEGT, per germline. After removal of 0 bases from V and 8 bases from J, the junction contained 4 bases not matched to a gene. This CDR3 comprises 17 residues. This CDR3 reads CASSEAGTSGGAYIQYF. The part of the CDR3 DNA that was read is TGTGCCAGCAGTGAAGCTGGGACTAGCGGGGGGGCGTACATT.

The chain's CDR3 is CASSLAGQALSYNSPLHF. CDR3 DNA (partial): TGTGCCAGCTCACTTGCGGGACAGGCTCTCTCCTATAATTCACCC. V is TRBV18 and J is TRBJ1-6; 8 nucleotides align to TRBD1. The sequence runs out 3 residues before the end of the CDR3; the remainder is reconstructed from the germline J gene. Germline V CDR1 and CDR2: KGHSH, LQKENI. The CDR3 has 18 residues. Germline trimming cut 4 bases from V and 0 bases from J; bases unmatched to any gene: 8.

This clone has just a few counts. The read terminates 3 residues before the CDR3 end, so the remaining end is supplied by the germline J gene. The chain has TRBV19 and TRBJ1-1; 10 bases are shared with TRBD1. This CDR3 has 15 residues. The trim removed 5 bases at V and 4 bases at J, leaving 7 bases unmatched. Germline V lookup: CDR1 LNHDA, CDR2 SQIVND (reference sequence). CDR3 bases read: TGTGCCAGTAGTGATCCGGGACAGGGGTTCACTGAA. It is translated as CASSDPGQGFTE. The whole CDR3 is CASSDPGQGFTEAFF.

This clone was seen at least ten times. The CDR3 DNA, read in part, is TGTGCCAGCTCACCACCGATGGCGGGGGGGCGGCAAGAGACC. Amino acids: CASSPPMAGGRQET. The complete CDR3 protein is CASSPPMAGGRQETQYF. This rearrangement joins TRBV18 to TRBJ2-5; 9 nucleotides line up with TRBD2. The DNA ends 3 residues before the CDR3 does, and the rest of the CDR3 is filled in from the germline J gene. CDR1 and CDR2 (germline): KGHSH, LQKENI. V lost 0 bases to trimming and J lost 2 bases; unmatched junction nucleotides: 7. The CDR3 totals 17 residues. Full variable domain (missing parts from reference TRBV18 and TRBJ2-5): NAGVMQNPRHLVRRRGQEARLRCSPMKGHSHVYWYRQLPEEGLKFMVYLQKENIIDESGMPKERFSAEFPKEGPSILRIQQVVRGDSAAYFCASSPPMAGGRQETQYFGPGTRLLVL.

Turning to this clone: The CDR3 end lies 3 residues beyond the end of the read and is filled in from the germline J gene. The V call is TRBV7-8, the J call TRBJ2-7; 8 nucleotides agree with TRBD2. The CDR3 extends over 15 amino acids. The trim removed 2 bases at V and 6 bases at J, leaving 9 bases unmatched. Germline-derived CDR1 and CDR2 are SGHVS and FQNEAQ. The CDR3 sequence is CASSLYEAGGSEQYF. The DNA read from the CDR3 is TGTGCCAGCAGCTTATACGAGGCGGGGGGATCCGAG.